The rows below give T cell receptor beta chains drawn from one sample of a study of PD-1 blockade in classical Hodgkin lymphoma. The repertoire was sequenced with immunoSEQ multiplex PCR; TCRdb's copy has only in-frame clones and lacks some. This table has approximately 13,000 clones, 81% appearing once. Sequencing was performed on peripheral blood mononuclear cells (PBMCs), taken at baseline. These receptors all stem from a human donor with classical Hodgkin lymphoma. Each CDR3 is given with its conserved first and last residue. The D gene is left open where the match is weak. Where a row states a size, it is once, few, many or the class of an expanded clone; other rows omit it.

j_call clone_size d_call v_call cdr3_aa cdr3_nt
TRBJ1-1 . . TRBV5-5 CASSLGVGKVPEAFF TGTGCCAGCAGCTTGGGAGTAGGGAAGGTGCCTGAAGCTTTCTTT
TRBJ2-7 . . TRBV5-1 CASSAISPAYEQYF TGCGCCAGCAGTGCGATCTCTCCAGCCTACGAGCAGTACTTC
TRBJ1-2 . TRBD1 TRBV19 CASSQRGQPYGYTF TGTGCCAGTTCACAAAGGGGACAGCCCTATGGCTACACCTTC
TRBJ2-2 . . TRBV10-3 CAIREDSQGTGELFF TGTGCCATCAGAGAGGACAGCCAAGGCACCGGGGAGCTGTTTTTT
TRBJ1-6 . TRBD1 TRBV14 CASSVGQGYVSPLHF TGTGCCAGCAGCGTAGGACAGGGTTACGTTTCACCCCTCCACTTT
TRBJ2-7 . . TRBV20-1 CSALDHYEQYF TGCAGTGCCTTGGACCACTACGAGCAGTACTTC
TRBJ2-3 . TRBD1 TRBV7-3 CASSHDTGGMGDTQYF TGTGCCAGCAGCCACGATACAGGGGGTATGGGAGATACGCAGTATTTT
TRBJ2-7 . . TRBV4-2 CASSPLSGPQSDYEQYF TGTGCCAGCAGCCCCTTATCGGGACCCCAGTCCGACTACGAGCAGTACTTC
TRBJ1-1 . . TRBV29-1 CSVSHGGNTEAFF TGCAGCGTTTCACACGGCGGGAACACTGAAGCTTTCTTT
TRBJ1-2 . . TRBV14 CASSPDMTFRYTF TGTGCCAGCAGCCCCGACATGACCTTTCGCTACACCTTC
TRBJ2-5 . . TRBV9 CASSGETQYF TGTGCCAGCAGCGGAGAGACCCAGTACTTC
TRBJ1-3 once . TRBV9 CASSGYKGAGNTIYF TGTGCCAGCAGCGGGTATAAAGGAGCTGGAAACACCATATATTTT
TRBJ2-5 . TRBD1 TRBV29-1 CSVEDLGNRGVVTQYF TGCAGCGTTGAAGATCTGGGGAACAGGGGGGTGGTGACCCAGTACTTC
TRBJ1-5 few . TRBV12-5 CASGWSTRNNQPQHF TGTGCTAGTGGTTGGTCAACGCGGAACAATCAGCCCCAGCATTTT
TRBJ1-3 . . TRBV30 CAWRTSSGNTIYF TGTGCCTGGAGGACTAGCTCTGGAAACACCATATATTTT
TRBJ2-2 . . TRBV7-9 CASSLDGGTGELFF TGTGCCAGCAGCTTAGATGGAGGCACCGGGGAGCTGTTTTTT
TRBJ1-2 . . TRBV11-2 CASSLDGVGAGIYYGYTF TGTGCCAGCAGCTTAGATGGGGTCGGGGCGGGAATCTACTATGGCTACACCTTC
TRBJ1-5 few . TRBV30 CAWSDRDQPQHF TGTGCCTGGAGTGACAGGGATCAGCCCCAGCATTTT
TRBJ2-6 . . TRBV4-1 CASSQEALTALGANVLTF TGCGCCAGCAGCCAAGAAGCTCTAACTGCTCTTGGGGCCAACGTCCTGACTTTC
TRBJ1-5 few . TRBV30 CAWSGVLGDQPQHF TGTGCCTGGAGTGGGGTGCTCGGAGATCAGCCCCAGCATTTT
TRBJ1-6 . . TRBV27 CASSYWRTVGSPLHF TGTGCCAGCAGTTACTGGAGGACAGTCGGTTCACCCCTCCACTTT
TRBJ2-2 . TRBD2 TRBV7-2 CASSLTSGNTGELFF TGTGCCAGCAGCTTAACTAGCGGGAACACCGGGGAGCTGTTTTTT
TRBJ1-2 once TRBD1 TRBV9 CASSVGGGTVYDYTF TGTGCCAGCAGCGTAGGAGGGGGCACAGTCTATGACTACACCTTC
TRBJ1-1 . . TRBV7-6 CASSQVTGSGTEAFF TGTGCCAGCAGCCAAGTGACAGGCAGTGGGACTGAAGCTTTCTTT
TRBJ1-5 . . TRBV4-3 CASSHFKGPQPQHF TGCGCCAGCAGCCACTTCAAGGGTCCCCAGCCCCAGCATTTT
TRBJ1-2 few . TRBV12-5 CASGWNFIDGYTF TGTGCTAGTGGTTGGAACTTCATCGATGGCTACACCTTC
TRBJ1-1 . . TRBV5-1 CASSLAPGNTEAFF TGCGCCAGCAGCTTGGCCCCGGGGAACACTGAAGCTTTCTTT
TRBJ1-2 . . TRBV5-4 CASSLSTGYYGYTF TGTGCCAGCAGCCTTTCTACAGGGTACTATGGCTACACCTTC
TRBJ2-2 . . TRBV29-1 CSVGAQVIKNTGELFF TGCAGCGTTGGGGCCCAGGTGATTAAGAACACCGGGGAGCTGTTTTTT
TRBJ1-1 few . TRBV4-1 CASSQVTANTEAFF TGCGCCAGCAGCCAAGTTACAGCAAACACTGAAGCTTTCTTT
TRBJ2-2 . . TRBV7-8 CASSPLYTGELFF TGTGCCAGCAGCCCACTTTACACCGGGGAGCTGTTTTTT
TRBJ2-1 . . TRBV11-3 CASTSGVGNEQFF TGTGCCAGCACCTCAGGGGTTGGGAATGAGCAGTTCTTC